The 29 T cell receptor beta chains reported below all come from one sample, sequenced in a study of patients and donors after allogeneic stem cell transplantation (dated by TCRdb to 2018 to 2020). Library method: RT-PCR. Sequencer: NextSeq 550. The public reads were reanalyzed by TCRdb: fastp trimming at Q25, MiXCR alignment, in-frame beta chains only. Here each entry gathers all rows of one CDR3 protein and keeps the most common genes and DNA. This sample is represented by about 960,000 distinct CDR3 sequences; roughly 18% of them were singletons. Around 6% of the sample lies in the top ten. Sequencing was carried out using blood, either unsorted or a sorted T cell fraction (not recorded which). The receptors come from a human donor who was either an allogeneic HSCT recipient or a stem cell or donor lymphocyte infusion donor (not recorded which). It is not recorded whose cells these are; they may come from a transplant donor.

The V gene is TRBV6-4, the J gene TRBJ2-5; D unclear. V was trimmed by 4 bases and J by 0 bases, leaving 9 bases between them. The CDR3 extends over 14 amino acids. The V gene's germline CDR1 is MRHNA and CDR2 SNTAGT. The CDR3 DNA reads TGTGCCAGCAGTGGTCGTGGCCACCAAGAGACCCAGTACTTC. Translating it yields CASSGRGHQETQYF.

CDR3 protein: CASSKDTLGQQETQYF. CDR3 nucleotides: TGCGCCAGCAGCAAGGACACTTTGGGACAGCAAGAGACCCAGTACTTC. The chain carries TRBV5-1 and TRBJ2-5, with 7 bases aligning to TRBD1. The CDR3 is made up of 16 amino acids. CDR1 and CDR2 (germline): SGHRS, YFSETQ. Germline trimming cut 4 bases from V and 2 bases from J; bases unmatched to any gene: 11.

The chain joins TRBV20-1 to TRBJ1-5, with 9 nucleotides matching TRBD1. This CDR3 spans 14 amino acids. Germline values: CDR1 DFQATT, CDR2 SNEGSKA (reference sequence). Unmatched junction bases numbered 2, after V lost 2 bases and J lost 3 bases. This CDR3 reads CSARRTGDNQPQHF. DNA of the CDR3: TGCAGTGCTAGACGGACAGGGGACAATCAGCCCCAGCATTTT.

The chain employs TRBV6-5 and TRBJ1-2, with D tentatively TRBD1 (6 bases). CDR1 is MNHEY and CDR2 is SVGAGI in the germline V gene. V gave up 4 bases and J gave up 4 bases, with 10 bases separating them. This CDR3 is built from 13 residues. The CDR3 reads CASSSGQLYGYTF. Here the CDR3 DNA reads TGTGCCAGCAGTTCTGGACAGCTCTATGGCTACACCTTC.

This clonotype was counted a single time. This chain uses TRBV6-1 with TRBJ2-4; tentative D call: TRBD2 (6 bases). The germline V and J ends were trimmed by 6 bases and 0 bases, with 24 bases remaining between them. This CDR3 contains 19 residues. From germline, CDR1 is MNHNS and CDR2 SASEGT. The DNA of the CDR3 is TGTGCCAGCAGCAAACGGACTACCGGGATATTCTTAGCCAAAAACATTCAGTACTTC. Protein: CASSKRTTGIFLAKNIQYF.

This clonotype appeared a few times. The CDR3 spells CASRDRGTYEQYF. The CDR3 nucleotides are TGTGCCAGCAGGGACAGGGGTACCTACGAGCAGTACTTC. V is TRBV6-6 and J is TRBJ2-7; the match to TRBD1 covers 9 bases. Trimming removed 6 bases from V and 2 bases from J; junction bases left unmatched: 2. The CDR3 totals 13 residues. The germline CDR1 and CDR2 sequences are MNHNY and SVGAGI (reference sequence).

A few counts support this clonotype. CDR3 loop: CASSLQGREFMGQPQHF. The CDR3 coding sequence is TGTGCCAGCAGCTTACAGGGGCGGGAGTTTATGGGGCAGCCCCAGCATTTT. This rearrangement joins TRBV7-6 to TRBJ1-5; D might be TRBD1 (6 bases). Germline V lookup: CDR1 SGHVS, CDR2 FNYEAQ. The CDR3 is made up of 17 amino acids. Trimming took 2 bases from V and 7 from J, leaving 21 bases between them.

This chain connects TRBV7-3 to TRBJ1-1; possible D gene TRBD1, 5 bases. The CDR3 contains 15 residues. The V end lost 4 bases, the J end lost 1 base, and 13 bases lay between the germline ends. Germline V lookup: CDR1 SGHTA, CDR2 FQGTGA. Here the CDR3 reads CASSSRGAGNTEAFF. CDR3 bases: TGTGCCAGCAGCTCTCGAGGGGCGGGGAACACTGAAGCTTTCTTT.

V gene TRBV20-1 combines with J gene TRBJ2-5; the match to TRBD2 covers 7 bases. CDR1 DFQATT and CDR2 SNEGSKA come from the germline V gene (reference sequence). The CDR3 totals 13 residues. Trimming cost V 6 bases and J 4 bases; bases outside gene matches: 8. CDR3 amino acids: CSAPTRGRETQYF. The CDR3 DNA reads as TGCAGTGCCCCGACGCGCGGGAGAGAGACCCAGTACTTC.

The rearrangement joins TRBV11-2 to TRBJ2-5; 12 nucleotides align to TRBD1. This CDR3 is built from 17 residues. Losses at the gene ends were 5 bases for V and 2 bases for J; bases not matched to a gene: 9. CDR1 SGHAT and CDR2 FQNNGV come from the germline V gene. This chain's CDR3 is CASSTRDRGLVQETQYF. As DNA, the CDR3 is TGTGCCAGCAGCACCAGGGACAGGGGGCTGGTACAAGAGACCCAGTACTTC.

CDR3 in amino acids: CASSQVGTSKQFF. The CDR3 nucleotides read TGTGCCAGCAGCCAAGTTGGGACTAGTAAGCAGTTCTTC. The rearrangement joins TRBV14 to TRBJ2-1; 8 nucleotides line up with TRBD2. This CDR3 region has 13 residues. Germline V CDR1 and CDR2: SGHDN, FVKESK. V lost 1 base to trimming and J lost 11 bases; unmatched junction nucleotides: 4.

The chain combines TRBV4-2 with TRBJ1-2; D gene uncertain. CDR1 is LGHNA, CDR2 YNFKEQ, per germline. The CDR3 spans 15 residues. Trimming removed 0 bases at V and 4 bases at J, with 12 bases between. CDR3 loop: CASSQEGGTLYGYTF. As DNA, the CDR3 is TGTGCCAGCAGCCAAGAAGGCGGCACGCTCTATGGCTACACCTTC.

The chain is built from TRBV11-3 and TRBJ1-3; unclear D gene. There are 17 residues in the CDR3. Germline V gene sequence: CDR1 SGHNT, CDR2 YENEEA. The germline V and J ends were trimmed by 5 bases and 0 bases, with 17 bases remaining between them. As DNA, the CDR3 is TGTGCCAGCAGCAAACGGGTCGGACGTTTCTCTGGAAACACCATATATTTT. Translated, it gives CASSKRVGRFSGNTIYF.

This clonotype was found many times. The V gene is TRBV12-3 or TRBV12-4, the J gene TRBJ1-5, with D possibly TRBD1 on 6 matching bases. The CDR3 loop spans 15 amino acids. Deletions cut 6 bases from V and 2 bases from J, with 14 bases between. The CDR3 protein is CASSTGPGGNQPQHF. In nucleotides, the CDR3 is TGTGCCAGCAGCACAGGGCCGGGAGGCAATCAGCCCCAGCATTTT.

This clonotype has just a few counts. The genes are TRBV6-1 and TRBJ2-7, with D maybe TRBD2 (5 bases). Per germline, CDR1 MNHNS and CDR2 SASEGT. V lost 7 bases, J lost 3 bases, and 10 bases lay in between. The CDR3 loop spans 12 amino acids. CDR3 residues: CASIEGFYEQYF. The CDR3, as DNA: TGTGCCAGCATCGAGGGATTCTACGAGCAGTACTTC.

This clonotype has more than one count but fewer than ten. V is TRBV7-2 and J is TRBJ2-7; TRBD2 agrees at 8 bases. V shed 5 bases and J 4 bases; nucleotides not matched to a gene: 7. The CDR3 totals 14 residues. The germline V gene encodes CDR1 SGHTA and CDR2 FQGNSA. CDR3 nucleotides: TGTGCCAGCAGCCCGGGGACTAGAGGATACGAGCAGTACTTC. The encoded protein is CASSPGTRGYEQYF.

This chain links TRBV5-1 with TRBJ1-4; 7 bases match TRBD1. Germline CDR1 is SGHRS and CDR2 is YFSETQ. CDR3 length: 14 residues. Trimming cost V 4 bases and J 7 bases; bases outside gene matches: 7. The CDR3 DNA is TGCGCCAGCAGCGTTACAGGGGAAGGTGAAAAACTGTTTTTT. Residues: CASSVTGEGEKLFF.

This clonotype was counted between two and nine times. The chain carries TRBV5-1 and TRBJ2-7, with no clear D. The CDR3 consists of 14 residues. V was cut by 7 bases and J by 3 bases, with 17 bases left in between. Germline lookup yields CDR1 SGHRS and CDR2 YFSETQ. In DNA form, the CDR3 reads TGCGCCAGCCACGACGGACCCTCAATCTACGAGCAGTACTTC. As protein: CASHDGPSIYEQYF.

The gene calls are TRBV20-1 and TRBJ2-3; either TRBD1 or TRBD2 may supply D (5 bases each). The V gene's germline CDR1 is DFQATT and CDR2 SNEGSKA (reference sequence). The germline V and J ends were trimmed by 0 bases and 1 base, with 11 bases remaining between them. CDR3 length equals 15 residues. This chain's CDR3 is CSARDPGPGTDTQYF. The CDR3 DNA sequence: TGCAGTGCTAGAGACCCGGGACCCGGCACAGATACGCAGTATTTT.

This sequence joins TRBV20-1 and TRBJ1-1; D gene ambiguous. Trimming took 5 bases from V and 7 from J, leaving 11 bases between them. CDR3 length: 11 residues. CDR1 and CDR2 from the germline V gene are DFQATT and SNEGSKA (reference sequence). CDR3 sequence reads: CSARGKIEAFF. CDR3 sequence (DNA): TGCAGTGCTCGAGGAAAGATTGAAGCTTTCTTT.

In its sample, this clonotype was seen many times. The CDR3 sequence: CSASPHFGGPTEAFF. CDR3 sequence (DNA): TGCAGTGCTAGTCCTCATTTTGGGGGGCCCACTGAAGCTTTCTTT. The V and J genes are TRBV20-1 and TRBJ1-1; TRBD1 is a possible D gene (6 bases). This CDR3 region has 15 residues. Trimming left V 3 bases short and J 4 bases short, with 18 bases between. Germline CDR1 is DFQATT and CDR2 is SNEGSKA (reference sequence).

This clonotype came up a few times. V and J are TRBV29-1 and TRBJ2-3, with no clear D. Trimming stripped 2 bases from V and 0 bases from J, with 3 bases between. The germline CDR1 and CDR2 sequences are SQVTM and ANQGSEA. The CDR3 runs 12 residues. The DNA for the CDR3 is TGCAGCGTTGAACTTAGCACAGATACGCAGTATTTT. It is translated as CSVELSTDTQYF.

This chain joins TRBV9 and TRBJ2-5; tentatively, D is TRBD2 (6 bases). The CDR3 totals 16 residues. Germline V gene data show CDR1 as SGDLS and CDR2 as YYNGEE. V was pared by 2 bases and J by 4 bases, with 18 bases between. This chain's CDR3 is CASSVGGLTASETQYF. The CDR3 coding sequence is TGTGCCAGCAGCGTCGGGGGACTGACTGCCTCAGAGACCCAGTACTTC.

The chain carries TRBV7-8 and TRBJ1-2; D may be TRBD1 (5 bases). This CDR3 region has 13 residues. The germline V gene encodes CDR1 SGHVS and CDR2 FQNEAQ. The germline V and J ends were trimmed by 5 bases and 7 bases, with 14 bases remaining between them. CDR3 protein: CASSPTVLGGYTF. As DNA, the CDR3 is TGTGCCAGCAGCCCGACAGTCCTTGGTGGCTACACCTTC.

The chain carries TRBV4-1 and TRBJ2-1, with D possibly TRBD1 on 6 matching bases. CDR3 size: 14 residues. The V gene lost 4 bases and the J gene lost 7 bases, with 14 bases spanning the gap. Germline lookup yields CDR1 MGHRA and CDR2 YSYEKL. CDR3 coding DNA: TGCGCCAGCAGCCCCCTTACAGGGTGGAATGAGCAGTTCTTC. This gives the protein CASSPLTGWNEQFF.

At least ten counts were recorded for this clonotype. At one end, the junction sequence differs from germline, possibly due to a read error. The chain links TRBV5-1 to TRBJ1-1; D gene unclear. The CDR3 sequence is 12 residues long. The V gene's germline CDR1 is SGHRS and CDR2 YFSETQ. CDR3 region: CASSFGGAEAFF. CDR3 nucleotide sequence: TGTGCCAGCAGTTTCGGAGGCGCTGAAGCTTTCTTT.

The V gene is TRBV7-3, the J gene TRBJ2-1, with a weak D call TRBD2 (6 bases). The germline CDR1 and CDR2 sequences are SGHTA and FQGTGA. Trimming shortened V by 2 bases and J by 9 bases, and 8 bases separated the two germline ends. CDR3 length: 12 amino acids. The CDR3 region has the DNA TGTGCCAGCAGCTTATCGGGGGTTGAGCAGTTCTTC. Protein sequence: CASSLSGVEQFF.

CDR3 sequence: CASSPGTAFGTEAFF. CDR3 sequence (DNA): TGTGCCAGCAGTCCGGGGACGGCGTTTGGCACTGAAGCTTTCTTT. V and J are TRBV12-3 or TRBV12-4 and TRBJ1-1, with D possibly TRBD1 on 5 matching bases. V was cut by 5 bases and J by 4 bases, with 17 bases left in between. The CDR3 length is 15 residues.

The chain employs TRBV15 and TRBJ1-6; no firm D call. V was cut by 0 bases and J by 12 bases, with 12 bases left in between. The germline CDR1 and CDR2 sequences are LNHNV and YYDKDF (reference sequence). CDR3 length: 14 residues. Written as DNA, the CDR3 is TGTGCCACCAGCAGAGACAGGATCCAGCGACCCCTCCACTTT. It is translated as CATSRDRIQRPLHF.